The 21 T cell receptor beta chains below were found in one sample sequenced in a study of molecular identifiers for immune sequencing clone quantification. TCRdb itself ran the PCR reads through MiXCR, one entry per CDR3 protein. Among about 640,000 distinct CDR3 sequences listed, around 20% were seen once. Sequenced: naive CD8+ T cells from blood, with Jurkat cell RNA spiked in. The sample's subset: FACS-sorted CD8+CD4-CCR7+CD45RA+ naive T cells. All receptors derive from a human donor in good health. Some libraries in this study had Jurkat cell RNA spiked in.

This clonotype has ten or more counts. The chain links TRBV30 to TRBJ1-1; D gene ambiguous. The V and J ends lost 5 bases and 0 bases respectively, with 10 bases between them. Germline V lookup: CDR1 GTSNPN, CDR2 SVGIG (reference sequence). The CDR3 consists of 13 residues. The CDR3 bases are TGTGCCTGGGGTAGAGTAATGAACACTGAAGCTTTCTTT. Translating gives CAWGRVMNTEAFF. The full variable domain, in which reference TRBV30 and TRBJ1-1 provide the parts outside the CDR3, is SQTIHQWPATLVQPVGSPLSLECTVEGTSNPNLYWYRQAAGRGLQLLFYSVGIGQISSEVPQNLSASRPQDRQFILSSKKLLLSDSGFYLCAWGRVMNTEAFFGQGTRLTVV.

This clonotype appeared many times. The CDR3 DNA is TGTGCCAGCAGCTTAGTCGCCCCCAAGGGGGGAAAACTGTTTTTT. Amino acids: CASSLVAPKGGKLFF. The genes are TRBV7-9 and TRBJ1-4; D might be TRBD1 (6 bases). In germline, CDR1 is SEHNR, CDR2 FQNEAQ (reference sequence). Trimming stripped 1 base from V and 10 bases from J, with 16 bases between. CDR3 length: 15 amino acids. Complete variable domain (other parts from reference TRBV7-9 and TRBJ1-4): DTGVSQNPRHKITKRGQNVTFRCDPISEHNRLYWYRQTLGQGPEFLTYFQNEAQLEKSRLLSDRFSAERPKGSFSTLEIQRTEQGDSAMYLCASSLVAPKGGKLFFGSGTQLSVL.

The CDR3, as DNA: TGCGCCAGCAGGAATCAGGGGGCGGGAGGGCAAGAGACCCAGTACTTC. This codes for CASRNQGAGGQETQYF. The gene calls are TRBV10-2 and TRBJ2-5; D might be TRBD2 (9 bases). This CDR3 comprises 16 residues. The ends were cut back, 6 bases at V and 2 bases at J, with 19 bases in the middle. The germline CDR1 and CDR2 sequences are WSHSY and SAAADI.

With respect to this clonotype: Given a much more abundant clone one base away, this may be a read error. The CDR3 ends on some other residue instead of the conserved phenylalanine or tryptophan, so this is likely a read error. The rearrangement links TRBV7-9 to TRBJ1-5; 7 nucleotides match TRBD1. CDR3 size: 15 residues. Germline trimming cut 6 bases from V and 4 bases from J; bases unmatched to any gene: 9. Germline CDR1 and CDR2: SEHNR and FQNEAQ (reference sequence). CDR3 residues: CASRSGAGGNQPQHL. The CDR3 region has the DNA TGTGCCAGCAGATCTGGGGCAGGGGGTAATCAGCCCCAGCATCTT.

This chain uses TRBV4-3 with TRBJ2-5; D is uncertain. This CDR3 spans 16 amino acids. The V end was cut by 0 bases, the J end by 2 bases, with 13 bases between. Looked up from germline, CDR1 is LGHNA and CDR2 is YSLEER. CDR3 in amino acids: CASSQDLALIQETQYF. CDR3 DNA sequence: TGCGCCAGCAGCCAAGACTTGGCCCTCATACAAGAGACCCAGTACTTC.

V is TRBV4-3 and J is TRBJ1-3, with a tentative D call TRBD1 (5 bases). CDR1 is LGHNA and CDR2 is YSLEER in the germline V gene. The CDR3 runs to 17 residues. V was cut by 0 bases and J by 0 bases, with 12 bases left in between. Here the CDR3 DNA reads TGCGCCAGCAGCCAAGATGGGGGGAGGGGCTCTGGAAACACCATATATTTT. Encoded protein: CASSQDGGRGSGNTIYF.

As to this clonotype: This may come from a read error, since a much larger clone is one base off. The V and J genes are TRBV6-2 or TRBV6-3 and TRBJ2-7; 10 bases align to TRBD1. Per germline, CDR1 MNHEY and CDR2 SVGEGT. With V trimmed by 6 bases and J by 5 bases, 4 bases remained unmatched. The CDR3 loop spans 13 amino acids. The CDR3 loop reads CASSDRGPHEQYF. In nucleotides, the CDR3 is TGTGCCAGCAGCGACAGGGGGCCCCACGAGCAGTACTTC.

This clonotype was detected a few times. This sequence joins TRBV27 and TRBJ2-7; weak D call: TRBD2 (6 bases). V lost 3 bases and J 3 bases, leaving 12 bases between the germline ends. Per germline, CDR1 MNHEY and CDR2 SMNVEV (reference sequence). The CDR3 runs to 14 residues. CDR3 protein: CASSFKAGYYEQYF. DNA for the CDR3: TGTGCCAGCAGTTTTAAAGCGGGCTACTACGAGCAGTACTTC.

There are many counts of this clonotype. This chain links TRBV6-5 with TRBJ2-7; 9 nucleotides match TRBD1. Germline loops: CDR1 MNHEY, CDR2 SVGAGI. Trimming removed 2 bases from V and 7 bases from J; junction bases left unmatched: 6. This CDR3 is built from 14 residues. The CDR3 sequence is CASSYGQGIGEQYF. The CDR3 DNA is TGTGCCAGCAGTTACGGACAGGGGATCGGGGAGCAGTACTTC.

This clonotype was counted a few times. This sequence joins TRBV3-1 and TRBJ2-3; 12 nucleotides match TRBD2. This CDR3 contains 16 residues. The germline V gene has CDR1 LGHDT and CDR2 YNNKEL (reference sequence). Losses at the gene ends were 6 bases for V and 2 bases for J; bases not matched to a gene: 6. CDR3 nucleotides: TGTGCCAGCAGACCGGGACTAGCGGGCCCCACAGATACGCAGTATTTT. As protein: CASRPGLAGPTDTQYF.

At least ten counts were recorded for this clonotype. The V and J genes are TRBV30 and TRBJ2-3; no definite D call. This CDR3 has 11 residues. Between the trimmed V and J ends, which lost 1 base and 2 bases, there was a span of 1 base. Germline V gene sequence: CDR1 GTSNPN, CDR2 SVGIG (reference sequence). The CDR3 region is CAWSATDTQYF. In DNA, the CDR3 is TGTGCCTGGAGTGCCACAGATACGCAGTATTTT.

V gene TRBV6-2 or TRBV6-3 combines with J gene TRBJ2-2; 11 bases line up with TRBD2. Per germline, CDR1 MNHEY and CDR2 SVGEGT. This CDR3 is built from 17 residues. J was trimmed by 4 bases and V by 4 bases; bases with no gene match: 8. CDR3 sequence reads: CASSWLAGGRGTGELFF. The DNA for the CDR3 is TGTGCCAGCAGTTGGCTAGCGGGGGGCCGGGGCACCGGGGAGCTGTTTTTT.

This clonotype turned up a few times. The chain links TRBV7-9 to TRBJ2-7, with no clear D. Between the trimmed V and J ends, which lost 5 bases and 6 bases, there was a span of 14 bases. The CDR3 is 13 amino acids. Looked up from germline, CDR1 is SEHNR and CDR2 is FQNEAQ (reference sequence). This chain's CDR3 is CASSGRPSFEQYF. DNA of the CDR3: TGTGCCAGCAGCGGCCGACCCTCTTTCGAGCAGTACTTC.

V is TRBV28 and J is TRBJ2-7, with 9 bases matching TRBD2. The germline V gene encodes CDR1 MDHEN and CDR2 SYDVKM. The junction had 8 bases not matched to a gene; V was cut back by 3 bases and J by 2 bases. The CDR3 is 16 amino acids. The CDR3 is CASSLSASGTTYEQYF. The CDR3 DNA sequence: TGTGCCAGCAGTTTGTCGGCTAGCGGGACTACCTACGAGCAGTACTTC.

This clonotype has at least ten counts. CDR3 sequence: CASSYSDTTGIYEQYF. The CDR3 DNA sequence: TGTGCCAGCAGTTACTCAGATACCACAGGGATCTACGAGCAGTACTTC. The rearrangement uses TRBV6-6 and TRBJ2-7, with D possibly being TRBD1 (6 bases). From germline, CDR1 is MNHNY and CDR2 SVGAGI (reference sequence). The ends were cut back, 0 bases at V and 3 bases at J, with 15 bases in the middle. CDR3 length: 16 amino acids.

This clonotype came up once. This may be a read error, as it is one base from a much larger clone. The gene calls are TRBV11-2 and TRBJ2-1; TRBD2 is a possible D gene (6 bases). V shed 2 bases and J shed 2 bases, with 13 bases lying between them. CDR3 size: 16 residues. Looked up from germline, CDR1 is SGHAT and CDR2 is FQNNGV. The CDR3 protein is CASSLILATTYNEQFF. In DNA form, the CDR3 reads TGTGCCAGCAGCTTAATTCTAGCGACAACCTACAATGAGCAGTTCTTC.

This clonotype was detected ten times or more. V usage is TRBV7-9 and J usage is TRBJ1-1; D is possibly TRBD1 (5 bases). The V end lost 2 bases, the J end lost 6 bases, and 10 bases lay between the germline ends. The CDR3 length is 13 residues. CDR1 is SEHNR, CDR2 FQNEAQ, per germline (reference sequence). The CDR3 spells CASSLQGSAEAFF. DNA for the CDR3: TGTGCCAGCAGCTTACAGGGAAGTGCTGAAGCTTTCTTT.

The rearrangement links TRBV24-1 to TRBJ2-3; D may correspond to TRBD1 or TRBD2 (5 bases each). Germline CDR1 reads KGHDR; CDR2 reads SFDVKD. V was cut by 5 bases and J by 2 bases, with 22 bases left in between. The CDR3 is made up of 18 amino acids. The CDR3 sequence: CATSVGVLAGADTDTQYF. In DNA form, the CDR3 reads TGTGCCACCAGTGTGGGGGTCCTTGCGGGCGCGGACACAGATACGCAGTATTTT.

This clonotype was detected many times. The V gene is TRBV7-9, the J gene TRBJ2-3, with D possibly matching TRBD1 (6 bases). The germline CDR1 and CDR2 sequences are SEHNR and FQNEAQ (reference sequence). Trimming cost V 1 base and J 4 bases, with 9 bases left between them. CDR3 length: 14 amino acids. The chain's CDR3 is CASSLDRVPDTQYF. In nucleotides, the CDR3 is TGTGCCAGCAGCTTAGACAGGGTCCCAGATACGCAGTATTTT.

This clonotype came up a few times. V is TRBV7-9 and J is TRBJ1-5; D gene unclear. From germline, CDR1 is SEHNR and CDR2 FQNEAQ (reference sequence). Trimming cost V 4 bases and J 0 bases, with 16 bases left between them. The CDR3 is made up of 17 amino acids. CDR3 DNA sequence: TGTGCCAGCAGCTCAAGGGTCACCGATGATAGCAATCAGCCCCAGCATTTT. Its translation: CASSSRVTDDSNQPQHF.

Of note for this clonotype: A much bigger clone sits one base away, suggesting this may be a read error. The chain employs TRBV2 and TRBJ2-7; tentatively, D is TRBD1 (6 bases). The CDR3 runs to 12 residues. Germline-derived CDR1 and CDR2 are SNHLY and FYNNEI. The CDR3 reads CTSRGQPHEQYF. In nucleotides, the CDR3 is TGTACCAGCAGAGGACAGCCTCACGAGCAGTACTTC.